The source of this T cell receptor beta chain is a study of blood T cell repertoires in COVID-19. Study background: The study drew acute and convalescent COVID-19 samples from the United States, Italy and Spain. Sources were T cells, B-cell-depleted T cells, or PBMCs; the material itself was cDNA or gDNA.

Patients of the Seattle cohort, enrolled during active infection, were followed longitudinally. In the authors' workflow: Nucleated cell counts were estimated from reference gene primer amplification. TCRdb's copy holds only in-frame clones and misses some; the assay was immunoSEQ multiplex PCR. V, J and clone size reflect that table, while D and trimming were determined from the DNA. The table has roughly 230,000 clones, roughly 90% seen once; the top ten hold around 2.3%. Per the germline V gene, CDR1 is LGHDT and CDR2 is YNNKEL (reference sequence). This CDR3 is 16 amino acids long. V lost 4 bases and J lost 5, with 20 bases in between.

The sequence was obtained from a woman between 55 and 75 years old with COVID-19, enrolled during active disease. Sequencing was carried out using peripheral blood. This chain joins TRBV3-1 (or the pseudogene TRBV3-2) and TRBJ1-2, with D tentatively TRBD1 (6 bases). CDR3 protein: CASSPTRTGSRYGYTF. CDR3 sequence (DNA): TGTGCCAGCAGCCCCACCCGTACAGGGAGTAGGTATGGCTACACCTTC.